This TCR beta chain was observed in a study of T cell responses to AZD1222 COVID-19 vaccine. Findings and limits, study-wide: After two AZD1222 doses, spike-specific TCR breadth and depth rose versus day 0. Unmutated regions of variants are reportedly targeted by nearly half of spike-specific TCRs. No repertoire was sampled before or during the peak T cell response, only after it. Spike as a whole was targeted by vaccine-associated CD4 TCRs, dominant at 160-218 and 743-854.

A remark on this clone: What it recognizes is unknown.

Clones were sequenced by immunoSEQ multiplex PCR, and TCRdb holds only the in-frame ones, with some missing. The sample contains some 100,000 clones, 70% to 90% of which appear only once. CDR3 length: 15 residues. Trimming cost V 4 bases and J 5 bases; bases outside gene matches: 8. Germline CDR1 SGHAT, CDR2 FQDESV (reference sequence). V and J are TRBV11-1 and TRBJ2-1, with TRBD2 matching over 7 bases. The starting material was peripheral blood, obtained on day 0 of AZD1222 vaccination. The receptor's source is an adult in good health. The CDR3 DNA reads TGTGCCAGCAGCTCCCTGGCAGGGACTAACAATGAGCAGTTCTTC. Translating gives CASSSLAGTNNEQFF.